Below are 2 T cell receptor beta chains sequenced from a single sample in a study of blood T cells in healthy people across ages. Using a J-beta primer mix together with a sample-barcoded 5' primer, a second PCR was run for roughly 7 to 11 cycles. Each CDR3 protein is one row after TCRdb ran MiXCR on the 5' RACE reads. The table shows about 700,000 distinct CDR3 sequences, with roughly 32% occurring only once. The sample consisted of blood. The receptors stem from a woman of 80 years or more in good health.

This clonotype has a count of ten or more. The chain joins TRBV12-3 or TRBV12-4 to TRBJ2-3; D gene ambiguous. The CDR3 sequence is 17 residues long. Trimming took 3 bases from V and 2 from J, leaving 18 bases between them. DNA for the CDR3: TGTGCCAGCAGTTTGAGAAAGGCTCTTTATAACACAGATACGCAGTATTTT. Its translation: CASSLRKALYNTDTQYF.

In this sample, this clonotype turned up a few times. This chain links TRBV20-1 with TRBJ2-1; D unresolved. The V gene's germline CDR1 is DFQATT and CDR2 SNEGSKA (reference sequence). This CDR3 has 15 amino acids. Trimming removed 5 bases from V and 7 bases from J, with 21 bases in between. The CDR3 DNA reads TGCAGTGCTCCGCTCAGACAAACCCGTATGAATGAGCAGTTCTTC. Protein: CSAPLRQTRMNEQFF.